The present T cell receptor beta chain was sequenced within a study of T cell repertoires in cytomegalovirus infection. On the study more broadly: CMV infection plus the matching HLA type was flagged by public TCR beta signatures.

Study observations and caveats: The study found HLA-C-restricted CMV-specific TCR beta clonotypes dominating the ex vivo response.

One entry per CDR3 protein, called by TCRdb with MiXCR from the reads. The table lists approximately 140,000 distinct CDR3 sequences, under 8.5% of them singletons. Per germline, CDR1 SGHRS and CDR2 YFSETQ. The CDR3 totals 17 residues. Trimming removed 1 base at V and 1 base at J, with 17 bases between. In regard to this clonotype: Antigen specificity is unknown.

The chain joins TRBV5-1 to TRBJ1-1, with D maybe TRBD1 (5 bases). The sequencing input was PBMCs. The sequence was obtained from a human donor in good health (CMV status not recorded). Some clones in this sample may be carry-over from other donors' samples. The CDR3 DNA reads TGCGCCAGCAGCTTGTTCGGTTTGGGGACGGGGAACACTGAAGCTTTCTTT. It yields the protein CASSLFGLGTGNTEAFF.